These T cell receptor beta chains were read from a single sample in a study of blood T cell repertoires in COVID-19. Method: immunoSEQ multiplex PCR; TCRdb's copy keeps in-frame clones and lacks some. The data contain 360,000 or so clones, over 75% of them singletons. Sequencing was performed on PBMCs or T cells enriched from blood (not recorded which). These receptors were collected from a woman in her twenties or thirties who had recovered from COVID-19. Each CDR3 is given with its conserved first and last residue. The D gene is left open where the match is weak. Clone size is given for some rows only: seen once, a few or many times, or a class if the clone is expanded.

J gene,clone size,CDR3 length,V gene,D gene,CDR3 protein,CDR3 DNA
TRBJ1-1,NA,15,TRBV28,TRBD1,CASRLGQPMNTEAFF,TGTGCCAGCAGACTGGGACAGCCCATGAACACTGAAGCTTTCTTT
TRBJ2-1,NA,15,TRBV6-1,NA,CASSEGTGSYNEQFF,TGTGCCAGCAGTGAAGGGACTGGGTCCTACAATGAGCAGTTCTTC
TRBJ1-4,few,19,TRBV4-1,TRBD1,CASSQEWTGGGTTNEKLFF,TGCGCCAGCAGCCAAGAGTGGACAGGCGGAGGGACGACTAATGAAAAACTGTTTTTT
TRBJ2-1,NA,12,TRBV6-5,TRBD2,CASSGLAGPQVF,TGTGCCAGCAGCGGCCTAGCGGGGCCCCAGGTCTTC
TRBJ2-1,NA,18,TRBV15,TRBD2,CATSRDPYASGGYNEQFF,TGTGCCACCAGCAGAGATCCTTATGCTAGCGGGGGATACAATGAGCAGTTCTTC
TRBJ1-5,NA,13,TRBV21-1,NA,CASSNTGNQPQHF,TGTGCCAGCAGCAACACGGGGAATCAGCCCCAGCATTTT
TRBJ2-7,NA,14,TRBV7-9,NA,CASSLDRGFYEQYF,TGTGCCAGCAGCTTAGATCGGGGTTTCTACGAGCAGTACTTC
TRBJ1-5,NA,14,TRBV28,TRBD1,CASSFIQGSEPQHF,TGTGCCAGCAGTTTCATACAGGGGAGTGAGCCCCAGCATTTT
TRBJ1-1,NA,13,TRBV13,NA,CASSLGRDTEAFF,TGTGCCAGCAGCTTGGGGAGGGACACTGAAGCTTTCTTT
TRBJ2-1,NA,16,TRBV7-2,TRBD2,CASSPWGGSSYNEQFF,TGTGCCAGCAGCCCCTGGGGGGGAAGCTCCTACAATGAGCAGTTCTTC
TRBJ2-5,NA,13,TRBV24-1,NA,CATSVGPRETQYF,TGTGCCACCAGTGTGGGGCCGAGGGAGACCCAGTACTTC
TRBJ1-1,once,14,TRBV7-8,NA,CASSLAGWGTEAFF,TGTGCCAGCAGTCTCGCAGGGTGGGGAACTGAAGCTTTCTTT
TRBJ2-7,NA,14,TRBV9,NA,CASSVYDSAYEQYF,TGTGCCAGCAGCGTATACGACTCAGCCTACGAGCAGTACTTC
TRBJ1-2,NA,13,TRBV12-3/TRBV12-4,TRBD1,CASSLGQGYGYTF,TGTGCCAGCAGTTTGGGACAGGGTTATGGCTACACCTTC
TRBJ2-1,few,15,TRBV11-2,NA,CASSHRVDIYNEQFF,TGTGCCAGCAGCCACCGGGTGGATATCTACAATGAGCAGTTCTTC